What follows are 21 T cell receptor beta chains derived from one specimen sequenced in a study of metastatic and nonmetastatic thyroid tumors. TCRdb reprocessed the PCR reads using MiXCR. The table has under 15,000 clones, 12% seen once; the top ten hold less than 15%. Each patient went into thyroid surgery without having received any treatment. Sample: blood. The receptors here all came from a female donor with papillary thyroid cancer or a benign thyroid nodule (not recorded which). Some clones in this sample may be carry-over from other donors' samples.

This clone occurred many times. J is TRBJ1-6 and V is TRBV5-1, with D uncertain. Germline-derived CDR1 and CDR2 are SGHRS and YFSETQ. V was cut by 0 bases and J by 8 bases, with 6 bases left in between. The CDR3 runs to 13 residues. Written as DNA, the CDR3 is TGCGCCAGCAGCTTGGAGCTGTATTCACCCCTCCACTTT. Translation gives CASSLELYSPLHF.

This CDR3 reads CASSFVSYTDTQYF. In DNA form, the CDR3 reads TGTGCCAGCAGTTTCGTTAGCTACACAGATACGCAGTATTTT. V is TRBV28 and J is TRBJ2-3; D gene ambiguous. V dropped 3 bases and J dropped 2 bases, with 9 bases sitting between them. This CDR3 is 14 amino acids long. In germline, CDR1 is MDHEN, CDR2 SYDVKM.

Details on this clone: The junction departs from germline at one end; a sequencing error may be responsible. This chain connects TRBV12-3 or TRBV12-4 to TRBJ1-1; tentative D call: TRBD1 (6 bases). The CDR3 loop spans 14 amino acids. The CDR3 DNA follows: TGTGCCAGCAGTCCCCGGGGGCGAAACACTGAGGCTTTCTTT. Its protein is CASSPRGRNTEAFF.

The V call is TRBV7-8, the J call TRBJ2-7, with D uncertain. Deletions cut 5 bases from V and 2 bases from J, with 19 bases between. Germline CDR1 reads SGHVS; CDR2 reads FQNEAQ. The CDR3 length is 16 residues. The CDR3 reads CASSTPDRTSPYEQYF. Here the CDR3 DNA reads TGTGCCAGCAGCACCCCGGACCGGACGAGCCCCTACGAGCAGTACTTC.

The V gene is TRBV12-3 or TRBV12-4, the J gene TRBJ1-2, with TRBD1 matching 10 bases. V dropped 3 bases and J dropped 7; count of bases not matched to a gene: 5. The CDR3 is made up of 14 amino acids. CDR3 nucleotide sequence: TGTGCCAGCAGTTTTGGGACAGGGGTGGGTGGCTACACCTTC. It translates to CASSFGTGVGGYTF.

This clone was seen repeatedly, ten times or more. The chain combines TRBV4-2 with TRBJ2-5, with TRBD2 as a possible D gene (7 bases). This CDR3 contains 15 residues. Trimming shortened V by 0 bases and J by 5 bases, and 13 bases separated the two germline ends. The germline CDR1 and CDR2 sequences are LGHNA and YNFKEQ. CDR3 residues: CASSQESGGPETQYF. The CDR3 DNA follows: TGTGCCAGCAGCCAAGAATCGGGGGGCCCCGAGACCCAGTACTTC.

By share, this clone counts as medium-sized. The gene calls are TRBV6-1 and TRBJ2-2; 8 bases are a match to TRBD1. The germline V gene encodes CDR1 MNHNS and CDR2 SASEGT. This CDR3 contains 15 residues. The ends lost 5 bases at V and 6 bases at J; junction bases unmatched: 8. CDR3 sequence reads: CASSSGQGGPGELFF. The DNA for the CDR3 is TGTGCCAGCAGTTCAGGACAGGGAGGTCCCGGGGAGCTGTTTTTT.

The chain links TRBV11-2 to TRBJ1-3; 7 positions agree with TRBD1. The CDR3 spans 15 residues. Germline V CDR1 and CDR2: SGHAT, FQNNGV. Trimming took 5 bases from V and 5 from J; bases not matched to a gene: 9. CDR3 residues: CASSVRQGGRNTIYF. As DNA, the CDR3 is TGTGCCAGCAGCGTAAGACAGGGAGGAAGAAACACCATATATTTT.

In DNA form, the CDR3 reads TGTGCCAGCAGTGAACAGGGCTCTGGAAACACCATATATTTT. Amino acids: CASSEQGSGNTIYF. The rearrangement uses TRBV6-1 and TRBJ1-3, with D possibly matching TRBD1 (5 bases). CDR3 length equals 14 residues. The V gene lost 2 bases and the J gene lost 0 bases, with 5 bases spanning the gap. Germline V gene sequence: CDR1 MNHNS, CDR2 SASEGT.

The CDR3 spells CASSFSGGDSAEETQYF. In DNA, the CDR3 is TGCGCCAGCAGCTTTAGCGGGGGGGACTCGGCTGAAGAGACCCAGTACTTC. The rearrangement links TRBV5-1 to TRBJ2-5; TRBD2 agrees at 11 bases. The CDR3 length is 17 residues. Germline trimming cut 2 bases from V and 3 bases from J; bases unmatched to any gene: 9. Germline CDR1 SGHRS, CDR2 YFSETQ.

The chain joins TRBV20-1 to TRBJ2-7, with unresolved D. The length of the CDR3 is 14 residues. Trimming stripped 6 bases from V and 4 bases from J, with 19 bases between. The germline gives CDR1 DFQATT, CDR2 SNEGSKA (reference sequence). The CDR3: CSAPLRGLSYEQYF. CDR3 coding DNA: TGCAGTGCCCCCCTCCGAGGCCTGAGTTACGAGCAGTACTTC.

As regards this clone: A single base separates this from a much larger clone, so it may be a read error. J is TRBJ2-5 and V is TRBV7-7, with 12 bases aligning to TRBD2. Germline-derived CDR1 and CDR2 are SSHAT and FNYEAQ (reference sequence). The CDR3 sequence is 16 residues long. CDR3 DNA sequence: TGTGCTAGCGGCAGCGGACTAGCGGGGTATCAGGAGACCCAGTACTTC. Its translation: CASGSGLAGYQETQYF. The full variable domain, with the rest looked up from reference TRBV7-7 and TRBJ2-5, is GAGVSQSPRYKVTKRGQDVTLRCDPISSHATLYWYQQALGQGPEFLTYFNYEAQPDKSGLPSDRFSAERPEGSISTLTIQRTEQRDSAMYRCASGSGLAGYQETQYFGPGTRLLVL.

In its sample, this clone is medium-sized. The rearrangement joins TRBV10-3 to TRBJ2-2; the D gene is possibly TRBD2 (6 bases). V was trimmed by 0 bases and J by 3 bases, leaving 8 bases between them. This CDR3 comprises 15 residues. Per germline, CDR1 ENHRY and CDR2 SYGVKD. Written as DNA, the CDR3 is TGTGCCATCAGTGAGTCGGAGCGGGACACCGGGGAGCTGTTTTTT. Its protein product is CAISESERDTGELFF.

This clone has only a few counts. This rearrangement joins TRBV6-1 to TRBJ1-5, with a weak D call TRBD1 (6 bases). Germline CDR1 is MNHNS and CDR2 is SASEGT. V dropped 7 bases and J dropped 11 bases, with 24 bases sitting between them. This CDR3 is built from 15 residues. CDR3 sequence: CASIRAGDGNKTQHF. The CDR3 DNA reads TGTGCCAGCATTCGGGCAGGGGATGGCAATAAGACCCAGCATTTT.

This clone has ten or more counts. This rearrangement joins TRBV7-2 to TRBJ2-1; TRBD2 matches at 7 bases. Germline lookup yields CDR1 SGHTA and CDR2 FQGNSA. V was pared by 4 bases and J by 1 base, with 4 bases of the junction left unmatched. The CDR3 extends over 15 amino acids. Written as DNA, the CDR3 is TGTGCCAGCAGCTCCCTAGCGGCATCCTACAATGAGCAGTTCTTC. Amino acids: CASSSLAASYNEQFF.

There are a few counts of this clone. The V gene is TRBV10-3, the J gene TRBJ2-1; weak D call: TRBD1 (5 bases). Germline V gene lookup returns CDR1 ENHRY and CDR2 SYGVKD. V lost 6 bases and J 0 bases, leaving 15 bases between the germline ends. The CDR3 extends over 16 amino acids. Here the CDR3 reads CAIRFQTEISYNEQFF. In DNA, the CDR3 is TGTGCCATCAGGTTTCAGACAGAAATCTCCTACAATGAGCAGTTCTTC.

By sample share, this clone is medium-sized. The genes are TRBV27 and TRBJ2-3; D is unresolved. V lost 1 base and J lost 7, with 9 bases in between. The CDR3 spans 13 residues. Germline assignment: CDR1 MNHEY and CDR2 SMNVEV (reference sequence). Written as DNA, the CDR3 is TGTGCCAGCAGTTTATACCAGAGAAATACGCAGTATTTT. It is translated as CASSLYQRNTQYF.

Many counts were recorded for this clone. CDR3 DNA: TGTGCCAGCAGGGGGGGGGCCTACAATGAGCAGTTCTTC. This encodes CASRGGAYNEQFF. The chain recombines TRBV28 with TRBJ2-1; 7 bases are a match to TRBD2. CDR3 length equals 13 residues. Per germline, CDR1 MDHEN and CDR2 SYDVKM. With V trimmed by 6 bases and J by 2 bases, 1 base remained unmatched.

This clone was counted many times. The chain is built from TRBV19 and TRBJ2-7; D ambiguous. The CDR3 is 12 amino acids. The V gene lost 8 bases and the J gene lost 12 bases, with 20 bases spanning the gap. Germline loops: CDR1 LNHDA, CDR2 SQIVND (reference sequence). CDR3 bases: TGTGCCAGTTGCCCCAAGGCAGTCCGTTCGTACTTC. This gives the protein CASCPKAVRSYF.

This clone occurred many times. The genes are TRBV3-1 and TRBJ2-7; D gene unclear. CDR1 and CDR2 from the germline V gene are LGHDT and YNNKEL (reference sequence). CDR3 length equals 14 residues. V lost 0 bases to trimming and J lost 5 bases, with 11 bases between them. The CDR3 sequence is CASSQDNIFNEQYF. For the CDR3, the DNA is TGTGCCAGCAGCCAAGATAACATTTTCAACGAGCAGTACTTC.

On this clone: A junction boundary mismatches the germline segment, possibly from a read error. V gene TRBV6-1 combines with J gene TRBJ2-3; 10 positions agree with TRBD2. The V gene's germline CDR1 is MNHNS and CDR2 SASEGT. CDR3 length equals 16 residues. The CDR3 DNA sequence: TGTGCCAGCGGTGAAGCTCTAGCGGGGGGCACAGATACGCAGTATTTT. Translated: CASGEALAGGTDTQYF.